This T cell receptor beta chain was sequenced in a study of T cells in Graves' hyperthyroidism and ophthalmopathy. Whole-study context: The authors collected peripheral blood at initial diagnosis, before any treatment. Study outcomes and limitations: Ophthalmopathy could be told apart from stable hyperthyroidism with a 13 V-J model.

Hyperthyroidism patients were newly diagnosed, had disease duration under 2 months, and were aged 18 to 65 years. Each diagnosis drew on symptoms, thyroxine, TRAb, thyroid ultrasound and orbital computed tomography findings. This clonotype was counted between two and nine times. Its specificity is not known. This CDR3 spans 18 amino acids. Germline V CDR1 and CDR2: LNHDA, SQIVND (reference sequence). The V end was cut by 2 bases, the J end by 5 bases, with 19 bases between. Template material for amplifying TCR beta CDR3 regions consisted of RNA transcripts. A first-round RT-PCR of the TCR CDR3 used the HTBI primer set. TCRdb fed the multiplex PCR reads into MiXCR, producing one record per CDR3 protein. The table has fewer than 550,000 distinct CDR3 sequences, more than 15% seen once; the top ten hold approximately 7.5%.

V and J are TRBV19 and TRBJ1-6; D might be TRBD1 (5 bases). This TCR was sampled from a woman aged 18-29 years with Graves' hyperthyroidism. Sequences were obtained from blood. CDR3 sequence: CASSIQAGTKLDNSPLHF. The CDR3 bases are TGTGCCAGTAGTATACAGGCAGGGACCAAATTGGATAATTCACCCCTCCACTTT.